The rows below give T cell receptor beta chains drawn from one sample of a study of blood T cell repertoires in COVID-19. Using immunoSEQ multiplex PCR, the repertoire was profiled, and TCRdb retains in-frame clones only, with some absent. The sample yields approximately 300,000 clones, 80% to 90% seen once. Sequencing used peripheral blood. The receptors were sampled from a woman aged 45-60 years with acute or convalescent COVID-19. The CDR3 runs from the conserved cysteine through the conserved F or W. Each record gives: D gene, J gene, V gene, clone size, CDR3 protein, CDR3 DNA. A D gene is named only where the DNA matches it firmly. The size field is filled for only some rows; it gives once, few, many or a size class.

D gene: TRBD1
J gene: TRBJ1-2
V gene: TRBV5-1
clone size: .
CDR3 protein: CASSPGQGTNYGYTF
CDR3 DNA: TGCGCCAGCAGCCCGGGACAGGGGACTAACTATGGCTACACCTTC

D gene: TRBD2
J gene: TRBJ2-3
V gene: TRBV6-6
clone size: .
CDR3 protein: CASSSQREGLSDTQYF
CDR3 DNA: TGTGCCAGCAGTTCCCAGCGGGAGGGATTATCAGATACGCAGTATTTT

D gene: TRBD1
J gene: TRBJ1-2
V gene: TRBV7-2
clone size: .
CDR3 protein: CASRDRPYGYTF
CDR3 DNA: TGTGCCAGCAGGGACAGGCCCTATGGCTACACCTTC

D gene: .
J gene: TRBJ1-5
V gene: TRBV7-2
clone size: .
CDR3 protein: CASSVDRNQPQHF
CDR3 DNA: TGTGCCAGCAGCGTGGACAGAAATCAGCCCCAGCATTTT

D gene: TRBD1
J gene: TRBJ1-2
V gene: TRBV12-5
clone size: .
CDR3 protein: CASGSSSTGGEGGYTF
CDR3 DNA: TGTGCTAGTGGTTCCTCTTCGACAGGGGGCGAAGGTGGCTACACCTTC

D gene: TRBD2
J gene: TRBJ2-3
V gene: TRBV6-5
clone size: .
CDR3 protein: CASSYSGASTDTQYF
CDR3 DNA: TGTGCCAGCAGTTATAGCGGGGCCAGCACAGATACGCAGTATTTT

D gene: .
J gene: TRBJ2-5
V gene: TRBV20-1
clone size: many
CDR3 protein: CSAHRQETQYF
CDR3 DNA: TGCAGTGCTCACAGGCAAGAGACCCAGTACTTC

D gene: .
J gene: TRBJ2-3
V gene: TRBV2
clone size: .
CDR3 protein: CASSRTRSSTDTQYF
CDR3 DNA: TGTGCCAGCAGTCGGACTCGCTCTAGCACAGATACGCAGTATTTT

D gene: TRBD2
J gene: TRBJ2-1
V gene: TRBV9
clone size: .
CDR3 protein: CASSVKTSGRNEQFF
CDR3 DNA: TGTGCCAGCAGCGTAAAAACTAGCGGGAGGAATGAGCAGTTCTTC

D gene: TRBD1
J gene: TRBJ1-1
V gene: TRBV7-2
clone size: .
CDR3 protein: CASSLDRGNTEAFF
CDR3 DNA: TGTGCCAGCAGCTTGGACAGGGGAAACACTGAAGCTTTCTTT

D gene: .
J gene: TRBJ1-1
V gene: TRBV5-1
clone size: .
CDR3 protein: CASSFSGIYAFF
CDR3 DNA: TGCGCCAGCAGCTTCTCGGGGATATACGCTTTCTTT

D gene: TRBD1
J gene: TRBJ1-6
V gene: TRBV27
clone size: .
CDR3 protein: CASSVGTGGDSPLHF
CDR3 DNA: TGTGCCAGCAGTGTAGGGACAGGGGGCGATTCACCCCTCCACTTT

D gene: .
J gene: TRBJ2-1
V gene: TRBV30
clone size: .
CDR3 protein: CAWKGSGVGEQFF
CDR3 DNA: TGTGCCTGGAAGGGTTCGGGGGTTGGTGAGCAGTTCTTC

D gene: .
J gene: TRBJ1-5
V gene: TRBV4-1
clone size: .
CDR3 protein: CASSQDPDQPQHF
CDR3 DNA: TGCGCCAGCAGCCAAGATCCGGATCAGCCCCAGCATTTT

D gene: .
J gene: TRBJ1-6
V gene: TRBV14
clone size: .
CDR3 protein: CASSQGTVNSPLHF
CDR3 DNA: TGTGCCAGCAGCCAAGGGACAGTTAATTCACCCCTCCACTTT

D gene: TRBD1
J gene: TRBJ2-1
V gene: TRBV6-5
clone size: .
CDR3 protein: CASSYFVGGEQFF
CDR3 DNA: TGTGCCAGCAGTTACTTTGTAGGGGGCGAGCAGTTCTTC

D gene: .
J gene: TRBJ1-6
V gene: TRBV19
clone size: few
CDR3 protein: CASTIQSGASPLHF
CDR3 DNA: TGTGCCAGTACTATTCAGTCAGGGGCGTCACCCCTCCACTTT

D gene: .
J gene: TRBJ2-5
V gene: TRBV7-9
clone size: .
CDR3 protein: CASSLGGWWETQYF
CDR3 DNA: TGTGCCAGCAGCTTAGGGGGCTGGTGGGAGACCCAGTACTTC

D gene: TRBD2
J gene: TRBJ2-3
V gene: TRBV5-4
clone size: .
CDR3 protein: CASSSGGPLSTDTQYF
CDR3 DNA: TGTGCCAGCAGTTCGGGGGGACCCCTTAGCACAGATACGCAGTATTTT

D gene: .
J gene: TRBJ1-4
V gene: TRBV20-1
clone size: few
CDR3 protein: CSASPVGSEKLFF
CDR3 DNA: TGCAGTGCTAGTCCTGTTGGCTCTGAAAAACTGTTTTTT

D gene: .
J gene: TRBJ1-2
V gene: TRBV20-1
clone size: .
CDR3 protein: CSARGAGGYTF
CDR3 DNA: TGCAGTGCTAGAGGGGCGGGTGGCTACACCTTC